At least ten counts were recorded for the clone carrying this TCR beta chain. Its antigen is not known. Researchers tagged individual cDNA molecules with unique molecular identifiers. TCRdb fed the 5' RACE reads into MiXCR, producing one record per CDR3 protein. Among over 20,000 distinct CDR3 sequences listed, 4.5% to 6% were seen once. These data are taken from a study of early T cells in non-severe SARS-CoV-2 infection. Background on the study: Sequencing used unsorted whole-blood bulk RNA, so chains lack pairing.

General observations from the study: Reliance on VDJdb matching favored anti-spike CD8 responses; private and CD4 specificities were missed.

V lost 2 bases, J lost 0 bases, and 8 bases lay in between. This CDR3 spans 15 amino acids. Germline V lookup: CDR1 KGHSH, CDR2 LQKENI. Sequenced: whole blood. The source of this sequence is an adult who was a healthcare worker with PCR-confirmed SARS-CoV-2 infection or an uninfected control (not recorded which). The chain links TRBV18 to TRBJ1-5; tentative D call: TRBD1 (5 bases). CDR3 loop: CASSPARGSNQPQHF. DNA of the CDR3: TGTGCCAGCTCACCAGCGAGGGGTAGCAATCAGCCCCAGCATTTT.